Described below is a single TCR beta chain sequence and its context. Antigen: not known. Separate cDNA molecules each had unique molecular identifiers attached to them. In TCRdb, the 5' RACE reads were re-called with MiXCR into one record per CDR3 protein. The sample consists of tens of thousands of distinct CDR3 sequences, about 8% of them appearing once. This CDR3 spans 16 amino acids. The V end lost 5 bases, the J end lost 7 bases, and 20 bases lay between the germline ends. The germline V gene encodes CDR1 SGHTA and CDR2 FQGNSA. These data originate in a study of early T cells in non-severe SARS-CoV-2 infection. Study summary: Chains were not paired, and sequencing was done on bulk RNA from unsorted whole blood.

General observations from the study: VDJdb matching, biased toward anti-spike CD8 responses, missed private and CD4 specificities.

The chain recombines TRBV7-2 with TRBJ2-2, with a weak D call TRBD2 (7 bases). This sequence originates from an adult who was a healthcare worker with PCR-confirmed SARS-CoV-2 infection or an uninfected control (not recorded which). This specimen was whole blood, taken at baseline. CDR3 nucleotide sequence: TGTGCCAGCAGCCCCCCTTCGGGGGGCAGCAACGGGGAGCTGTTTTTT. Translating it yields CASSPPSGGSNGELFF.